This T cell receptor beta chain was identified during a study of cytomegalovirus exposure and HLA in healthy donors. Findings and limits, study-wide: The authors later found HLA-associated TCR beta chains more clonally expanded than equally common others. There were several of the most significant clusters that appeared linked to common viral pathogens in a later analysis. It has been reported that TCR beta sequences accurately predicted the HLA-A and HLA-B alleles of most subjects. Immune exposure information available was restricted to CMV serostatus.

PCR amplification relied on 60 Vbeta primers (plus 13 Jbeta primers). Only in-frame clones appear in the TCRdb table, and some are missing; sequencing was by immunoSEQ multiplex PCR. The data contain 250,000 to 350,000 clones, roughly two thirds of them singletons. As regards this clone: Its antigen remains unknown.

This sequence was found in a female donor in good health and CMV-seronegative. Sequenced input: PBMCs.

CDR3 nucleotides: TGCGCCAGCAGCCTAGGGACTAGCGGACGCACAGATACGCAGTATTTT. Protein product: CASSLGTSGRTDTQYF. This chain joins TRBV4-1 and TRBJ2-3; 11 positions match TRBD2. CDR1 MGHRA and CDR2 YSYEKL come from the germline V gene. The V segment lost 4 bases and the J segment 1 base; nucleotides outside the gene matches: 4. This CDR3 is built from 16 residues.